What follows are 2 T cell receptor beta chains derived from one specimen sequenced in a study of T cell changes during pregnancy in multiple sclerosis. Measured with immunoSEQ multiplex PCR; TCRdb has only the in-frame clones, and not every one. The sample shows under 95,000 clones, roughly 91% of them seen only once. Sample: peripheral blood, taken after pregnancy. The receptors here all came from a female donor in good health, enrolled as a control in a pregnancy study.

The V gene is TRBV28, the J gene TRBJ1-5; perhaps TRBD1 as D (6 bases). The CDR3 has 14 amino acids. V was trimmed by 3 bases and J by 6 bases, leaving 12 bases between them. Germline V lookup: CDR1 MDHEN, CDR2 SYDVKM. CDR3 in amino acids: CASSFRGEGQPQHF. The DNA for the CDR3 is TGTGCCAGCAGTTTCAGGGGTGAGGGTCAGCCCCAGCATTTT.

The rearrangement links TRBV30 to TRBJ2-1; 9 nucleotides line up with TRBD1. Looked up from germline, CDR1 is GTSNPN and CDR2 is SVGIG (reference sequence). The CDR3 has 16 amino acids. The trim removed 0 bases at V and 4 bases at J, leaving 7 bases unmatched. CDR3 region: CAWSVLWDRAYNEQFF. The CDR3 region has the DNA TGTGCCTGGAGTGTACTATGGGACAGGGCGTACAATGAGCAGTTCTTC.